This T cell receptor (beta chain) was identified in a study of Graves' ophthalmopathy and Graves' hyperthyroidism. Study overall: Investigators collected peripheral blood at initial diagnosis, before any treatment was given. General observations from the study: Blood also contained most of the expanded thyroid clonotypes above 0.001 frequency.

Amplification from RNA transcripts yielded the TCR beta CDR3 regions. RT-PCR in the first round used HTBI primers; a second-round multiplex PCR followed. TCRdb fed the multiplex PCR reads into MiXCR, producing one record per CDR3 protein. The sample lists over 650,000 distinct CDR3 sequences; about 41% were seen once. CDR1 and CDR2 (germline): DFQATT, SNEGSKA (reference sequence). V shed 5 bases and J shed 7 bases, with 21 bases lying between them. The CDR3 extends over 16 amino acids. In this cohort, patients with other autoimmune diseases, uncontrolled infections, pregnancy or lactation were excluded. Concerning this clonotype itself: Its antigen is unidentified.

This TCR derives from an adult man with Graves' ophthalmopathy. The chain joins TRBV20-1 to TRBJ1-6; D call uncertain. Material for sequencing was peripheral blood. The CDR3 protein is CSAPNPQLMGNSPLHF. CDR3 DNA: TGCAGTGCTCCCAACCCTCAATTAATGGGGAATTCACCCCTCCACTTT.